One sample yielded the 3 T cell receptor beta chains listed below, sequenced in a study of T cells in Graves' hyperthyroidism and ophthalmopathy. RNA transcripts gave rise to amplified TCR beta CDR3 regions. Primed by the HTBI set, a first-round RT-PCR was run on the TCR CDR3. Via MiXCR, TCRdb re-called the multiplex PCR reads, giving one row per CDR3 protein. Here the sample spans about 300,000 distinct CDR3 sequences, around 15% being singletons. Source material: blood. The source of these receptors is a woman in her thirties or forties with Graves' hyperthyroidism.

There are a few counts of this clonotype. The chain employs TRBV19 and TRBJ2-1, with D possibly matching TRBD1 (6 bases). The CDR3 length is 16 residues. CDR1 and CDR2 (germline): LNHDA, SQIVND (reference sequence). Trimming took 7 bases from V and 5 from J, leaving 21 bases between them. The CDR3 sequence is CASNKRGLRANNEQFF. The CDR3, as DNA: TGTGCCAGTAACAAGAGGGGGTTGCGGGCCAACAATGAGCAGTTCTTC.

Note on this clonotype: A single base separates this from a much larger clone, so it may be a read error. The gene calls are TRBV20-1 and TRBJ1-5; D perhaps matches TRBD1 (6 bases). Trimming took off 5 bases at V and 7 bases at J, with 18 bases between the two ends. CDR3 length: 14 residues. The V gene's germline CDR1 is DFQATT and CDR2 SNEGSKA (reference sequence). The CDR3 nucleotides are TGCAGTGCTTTTTCCCAGGGGAGAGTACAGCCCCAGCATTTT. It translates to CSAFSQGRVQPQHF.

Regarding this clonotype: A much larger clonotype is one base distant, so this may be a read error. The chain couples TRBV6-5 to TRBJ1-4; the D is unclear. The CDR3 totals 15 residues. Per the germline V gene, CDR1 is MNHEY and CDR2 is SVGAGI. CDR3 sequence reads: CASSSTDISNENLFF. CDR3 in DNA: TGTGCCAGCAGTTCAACGGATATTAGTAATGAAAATCTGTTTTTT.